Listed here is a single TCR beta chain. CDR3 length equals 13 residues. V lost 5 bases and J 2 bases, leaving 9 bases between the germline ends. The germline V gene has CDR1 SNHLY and CDR2 FYNNEI. This specimen belongs to a study of blood T cell repertoires in COVID-19. Sequencing was performed with immunoSEQ multiplex PCR; in TCRdb, only in-frame clones are kept and a portion is missing. The sample includes some 73,000 clones, 70% to 85% seen only once; the top ten take roughly 4%. The chain combines TRBV2 with TRBJ1-2; D unclear. The sequenced material came from peripheral blood. The receptor comes from a woman aged 60-75 years with acute or convalescent COVID-19. CDR3 protein: CASSLDKNYGYTF. The CDR3 DNA is TGTGCCAGCAGTTTAGACAAGAACTATGGCTACACCTTC.